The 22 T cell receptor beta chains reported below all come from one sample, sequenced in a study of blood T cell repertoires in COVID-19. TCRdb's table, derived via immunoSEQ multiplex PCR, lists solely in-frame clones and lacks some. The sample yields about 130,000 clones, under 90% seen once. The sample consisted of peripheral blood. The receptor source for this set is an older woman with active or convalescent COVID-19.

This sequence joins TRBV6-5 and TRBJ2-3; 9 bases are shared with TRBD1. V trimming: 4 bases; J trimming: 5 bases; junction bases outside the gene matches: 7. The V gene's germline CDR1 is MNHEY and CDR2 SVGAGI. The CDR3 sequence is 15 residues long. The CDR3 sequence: CASSSDRGGGDTQYF. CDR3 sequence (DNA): TGTGCCAGCAGTTCGGACAGGGGAGGAGGAGATACGCAGTATTTT.

DNA of the CDR3: TGTGCCGGGGGACAGTTTACAACAGATACGCAGTATTTT. Protein: CAGGQFTTDTQYF. The chain joins TRBV2 to TRBJ2-3, with 7 nucleotides matching TRBD1. Germline loops: CDR1 SNHLY, CDR2 FYNNEI. V gave up 11 bases and J gave up 3 bases; unmatched junction bases: 8. This CDR3 is 13 amino acids long.

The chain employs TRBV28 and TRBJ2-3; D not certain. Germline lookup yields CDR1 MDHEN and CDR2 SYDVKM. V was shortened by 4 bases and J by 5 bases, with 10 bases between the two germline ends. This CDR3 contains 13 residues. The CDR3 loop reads CASSYRHLDTQYF. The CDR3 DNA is TGTGCCAGCAGTTACAGACATCTAGATACGCAGTATTTT.

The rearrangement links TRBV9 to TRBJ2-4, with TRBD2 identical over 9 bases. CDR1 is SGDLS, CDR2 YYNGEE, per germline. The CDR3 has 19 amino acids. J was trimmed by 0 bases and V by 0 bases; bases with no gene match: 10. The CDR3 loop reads CASSVEAGGPQIAKNIQYF. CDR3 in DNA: TGTGCCAGCAGCGTAGAGGCGGGAGGGCCCCAAATAGCCAAAAACATTCAGTACTTC.

In DNA, the CDR3 is TGTGCCAGCAGTAACGTCGGGACAGGCGCCTACGAGCAGTACTTC. Protein product: CASSNVGTGAYEQYF. The chain employs TRBV28 and TRBJ2-7, with TRBD1 identical over 8 bases. Germline CDR1 and CDR2: MDHEN and SYDVKM. The V and J ends lost 5 bases and 2 bases, in that order; junction bases with no gene match: 8. CDR3 length: 15 amino acids. Full variable domain (rest looked up from reference TRBV28 and TRBJ2-7): DVKVTQSSRYLVKRTGEKVFLECVQDMDHENMFWYRQDPGLGLRLIYFSYDVKMKEKGDIPEGYSVSREKKERFSLILESASTNQTSMYLCASSNVGTGAYEQYFGPGTRLTVT.

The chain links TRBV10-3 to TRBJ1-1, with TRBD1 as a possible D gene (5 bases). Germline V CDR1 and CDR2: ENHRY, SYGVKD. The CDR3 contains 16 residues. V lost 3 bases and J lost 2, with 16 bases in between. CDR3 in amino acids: CAISESLDRSNTEAFF. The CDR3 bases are TGTGCCATCAGTGAAAGTCTAGACAGATCTAACACTGAAGCTTTCTTT.

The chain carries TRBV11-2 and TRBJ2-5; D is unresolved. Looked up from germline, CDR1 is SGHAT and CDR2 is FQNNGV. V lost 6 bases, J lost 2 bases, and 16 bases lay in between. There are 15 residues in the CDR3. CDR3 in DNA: TGTGCCAGCAGATTAACCCCAGATAAGCAAGAGACCCAGTACTTC. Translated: CASRLTPDKQETQYF.

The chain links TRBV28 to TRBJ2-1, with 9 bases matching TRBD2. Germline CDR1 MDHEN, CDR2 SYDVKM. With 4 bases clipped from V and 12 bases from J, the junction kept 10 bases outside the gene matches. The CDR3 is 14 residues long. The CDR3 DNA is TGTGCCAGCAGTTCCGGACTAGCGAGTTGGGGGCAGTTCTTC. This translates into CASSSGLASWGQFF.

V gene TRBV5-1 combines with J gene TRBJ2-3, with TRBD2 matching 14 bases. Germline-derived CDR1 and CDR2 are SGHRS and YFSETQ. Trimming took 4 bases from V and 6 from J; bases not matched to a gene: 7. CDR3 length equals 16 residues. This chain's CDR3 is CASSLLTSGRADTQYF. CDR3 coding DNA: TGCGCCAGCAGCCTGCTGACTAGCGGGAGGGCGGATACGCAGTATTTT.

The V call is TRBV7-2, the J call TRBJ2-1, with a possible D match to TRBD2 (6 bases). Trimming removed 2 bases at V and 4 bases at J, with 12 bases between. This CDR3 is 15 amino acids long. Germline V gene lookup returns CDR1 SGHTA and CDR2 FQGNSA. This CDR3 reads CASSLLVGGYNEQFF. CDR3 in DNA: TGTGCCAGCAGCTTACTAGTGGGGGGATACAATGAGCAGTTCTTC.

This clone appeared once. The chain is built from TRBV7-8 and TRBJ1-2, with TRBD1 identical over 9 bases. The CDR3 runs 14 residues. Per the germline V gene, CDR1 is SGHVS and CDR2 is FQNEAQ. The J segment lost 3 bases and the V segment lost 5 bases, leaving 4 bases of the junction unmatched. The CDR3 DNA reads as TGTGCCAGCAGCCTAGGGACAGGGTACTATGGCTACACCTTC. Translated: CASSLGTGYYGYTF.

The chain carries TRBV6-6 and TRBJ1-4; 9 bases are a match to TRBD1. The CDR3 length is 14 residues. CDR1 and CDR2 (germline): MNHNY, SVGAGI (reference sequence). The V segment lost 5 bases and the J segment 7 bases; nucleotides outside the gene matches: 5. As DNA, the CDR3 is TGTGCCAGCAGTCCCGGGACAGGGATTGAAAAACTGTTTTTT. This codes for CASSPGTGIEKLFF.

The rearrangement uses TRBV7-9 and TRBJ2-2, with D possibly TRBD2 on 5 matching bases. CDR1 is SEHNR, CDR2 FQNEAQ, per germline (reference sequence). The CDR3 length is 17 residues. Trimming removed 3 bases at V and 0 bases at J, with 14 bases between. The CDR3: CASSFYTVRANTGELFF. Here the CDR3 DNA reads TGTGCCAGCAGCTTCTATACAGTGCGGGCGAACACCGGGGAGCTGTTTTTT.

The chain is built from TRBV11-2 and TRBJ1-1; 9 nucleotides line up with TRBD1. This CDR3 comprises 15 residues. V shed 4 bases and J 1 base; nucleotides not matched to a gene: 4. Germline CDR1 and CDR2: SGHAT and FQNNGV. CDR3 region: CASSSSDRGNTEAFF. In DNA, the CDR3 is TGTGCCAGCAGCTCGTCGGACAGGGGGAACACTGAAGCTTTCTTT.

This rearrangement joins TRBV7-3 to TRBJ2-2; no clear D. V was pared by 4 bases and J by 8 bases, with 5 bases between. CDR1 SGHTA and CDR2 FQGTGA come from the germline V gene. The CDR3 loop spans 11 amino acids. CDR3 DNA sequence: TGTGCCAGCAGCTACGGGGGGGAGCTGTTTTTT. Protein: CASSYGGELFF.

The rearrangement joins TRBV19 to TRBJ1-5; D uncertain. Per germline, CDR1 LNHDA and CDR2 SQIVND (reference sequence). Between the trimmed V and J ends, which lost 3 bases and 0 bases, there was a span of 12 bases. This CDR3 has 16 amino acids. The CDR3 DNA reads TGTGCCAGTAGTATGAGATTACGAGGTAGCAATCAGCCCCAGCATTTT. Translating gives CASSMRLRGSNQPQHF.

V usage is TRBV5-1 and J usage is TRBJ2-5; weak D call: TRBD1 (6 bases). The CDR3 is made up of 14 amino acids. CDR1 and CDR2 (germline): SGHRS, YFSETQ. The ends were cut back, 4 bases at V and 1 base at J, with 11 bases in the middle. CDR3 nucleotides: TGCGCCAGCAGCCCGGAGGACAGCCAAGAGACCCAGTACTTC. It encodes CASSPEDSQETQYF.

DNA for the CDR3: TGTGCCAGCAGTGAGGTAGGGAGTAGCAATCAGCCCCAGCATTTT. This sequence encodes CASSEVGSSNQPQHF. The genes are TRBV6-1 and TRBJ1-5; D remains ambiguous. There are 15 residues in the CDR3. V lost 3 bases and J lost 0, with 9 bases in between. Germline V CDR1 and CDR2: MNHNS, SASEGT.

The CDR3 nucleotides read TGTGCCAGCAGCCAAGCGAGGTCCTACAATGAGCAGTTCTTC. Translated: CASSQARSYNEQFF. The chain employs TRBV7-8 and TRBJ2-1; D is undetermined. Germline V CDR1 and CDR2: SGHVS, FQNEAQ. The CDR3 spans 14 residues. Trimming took off 5 bases at V and 1 base at J, with 9 bases between the two ends.

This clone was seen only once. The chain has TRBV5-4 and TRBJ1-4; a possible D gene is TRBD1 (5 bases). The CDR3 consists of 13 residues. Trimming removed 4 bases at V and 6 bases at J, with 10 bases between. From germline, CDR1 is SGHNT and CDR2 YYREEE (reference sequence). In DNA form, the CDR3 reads TGTGCCAGCAGCCAAGGGGCTTATGAAAAACTGTTTTTT. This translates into CASSQGAYEKLFF.

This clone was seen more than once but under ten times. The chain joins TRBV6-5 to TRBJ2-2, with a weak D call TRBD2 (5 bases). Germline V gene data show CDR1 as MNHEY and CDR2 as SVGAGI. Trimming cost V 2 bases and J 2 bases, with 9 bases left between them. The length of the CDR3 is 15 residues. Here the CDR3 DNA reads TGTGCCAGCAGTTACGGACTGACTAACACCGGGGAGCTGTTTTTT. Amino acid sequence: CASSYGLTNTGELFF.

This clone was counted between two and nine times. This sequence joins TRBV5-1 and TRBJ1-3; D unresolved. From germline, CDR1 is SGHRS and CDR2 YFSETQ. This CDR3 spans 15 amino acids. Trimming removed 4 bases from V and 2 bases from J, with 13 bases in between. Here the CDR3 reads CASSNSGPAGNTIYF. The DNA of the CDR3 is TGCGCCAGCAGCAACTCAGGCCCGGCTGGAAACACCATATATTTT.